Reported below is one T cell receptor beta chain. The target antigen is unknown. If patients had autoimmune disease history or systemic immunosuppression, they were excluded. Samples were taken at baseline and on day 1 of cycles 4 and 7. Sequencing was performed with immunoSEQ multiplex PCR; in TCRdb, only in-frame clones are kept and a portion is missing. The sample holds 35,000 to 40,000 clones; about 90% are singletons and the top ten take roughly 30%. The data were obtained in a study of OX40 agonist ivuxolimab in advanced cancers. In the study overall: Ivuxolimab doses were 0.01, 0.1, 0.3, 1.5, 3 or 10 mg/kg every 2 weeks.

Study results and limitations: No antigen was identified for the clonally expanded peripheral T cells.

Per germline, CDR1 SGHNT and CDR2 YYREEE (reference sequence). V shed 2 bases and J shed 2 bases, with 12 bases lying between them. The CDR3 runs 15 residues. The chain combines TRBV5-4 with TRBJ2-3; tentative D call: TRBD2 (6 bases). Sequences were derived from CD4+ or CD8+ T cells sorted from blood, sampled in a trial of the OX40 agonist ivuxolimab. The receptor was derived from an adult with an advanced solid tumor such as melanoma, head and neck, liver or kidney cancer. The CDR3 here is CASSLGGKLTDTQYF. CDR3 nucleotides: TGTGCCAGCAGCTTAGGCGGGAAGCTCACAGATACGCAGTATTTT. The full variable domain, in which reference TRBV5-4 and TRBJ2-3 provide the parts outside the CDR3, is ETGVTQSPTHLIKTRGQQVTLRCSSQSGHNTVSWYQQALGQGPQFIFQYYREEENGRGNFPPRFSGLQFPNYSSELNVNALELDDSALYLCASSLGGKLTDTQYFGPGTRLTVL.